Below are 20 T cell receptor beta chains sequenced from a single sample in a study of CD8 T cells in ankylosing spondylitis. Notes on the study in general: What seemed typical of ankylosing spondylitis blood was a TCR beta motif built from several highly homologous variants.

The antigens of these receptors remain unknown. TCRdb passed the 5' RACE reads through MiXCR, listing each CDR3 protein once. The sample holds under 950,000 distinct CDR3 sequences, around 17% seen once. The specimen sequenced was blood, either unsorted or a sorted T cell fraction (not recorded which). The receptors were gathered from a male donor with ankylosing spondylitis.

This clonotype was counted a few times. The CDR3 here is CSAGGGGSFYNEQFF. The CDR3 coding sequence is TGCAGTGCTGGGGGGGGCGGGAGTTTCTACAATGAGCAGTTCTTC. The rearrangement links TRBV20-1 to TRBJ2-1, with D perhaps TRBD2 (7 bases). The CDR3 is 15 amino acids. Germline CDR1 reads DFQATT; CDR2 reads SNEGSKA (reference sequence). V was clipped by 5 bases and J by 3 bases, with 17 bases between them.

The chain carries TRBV30 and TRBJ2-1; D remains ambiguous. The CDR3 covers 13 residues. Between the trimmed V and J ends, which lost 4 bases and 0 bases, there was a span of 7 bases. Germline V gene data show CDR1 as GTSNPN and CDR2 as SVGIG (reference sequence). The CDR3, as DNA: TGTGCCTGGATCCCCTTCTCCTACAATGAGCAGTTCTTC. Translated: CAWIPFSYNEQFF.

This clonotype was picked up a small number of times. The chain carries TRBV12-3 or TRBV12-4 and TRBJ2-7; D gene uncertain. The length of the CDR3 is 12 residues. V dropped 5 bases and J dropped 3 bases, with 8 bases sitting between them. CDR3 sequence: CASSQIDYEQYF. In DNA, the CDR3 is TGTGCCAGCAGTCAAATTGACTACGAGCAGTACTTC.

The J gene is TRBJ2-2, the V gene TRBV18; TRBD1 or TRBD2 may be the D gene (5 bases each). The CDR3 length is 17 residues. Trimming took off 0 bases at V and 0 bases at J, with 11 bases between the two ends. Looked up from germline, CDR1 is KGHSH and CDR2 is LQKENI. Written as DNA, the CDR3 is TGTGCCAGCTCACCACCGGTGAGGGGCGCGAACACCGGGGAGCTGTTTTTT. It yields the protein CASSPPVRGANTGELFF.

The rearrangement joins TRBV12-3 or TRBV12-4 to TRBJ2-7, with D perhaps TRBD2 (6 bases). This CDR3 contains 14 residues. V was cut by 8 bases and J by 5 bases, with 19 bases left in between. CDR3 bases: TGTGCCAGCGCGAGTCTAGCGCCCTCGGACGAGCAGTACTTC. Protein product: CASASLAPSDEQYF.

This clonotype was seen a few times. The CDR3 protein is CASKLARDSNQPQHF. The CDR3 DNA is TGTGCCAGCAAATTAGCCAGGGATAGCAATCAGCCCCAGCATTTT. The V and J genes are TRBV6-1 and TRBJ1-5; D might be TRBD1 (5 bases). CDR1 MNHNS and CDR2 SASEGT come from the germline V gene. The CDR3 loop spans 15 amino acids. Trimming took 7 bases from V and 0 from J, leaving 13 bases between them.

The rearrangement joins TRBV6-1 to TRBJ2-7, with 8 bases that match TRBD1. The CDR3 is 14 amino acids. J gave up 6 bases and V 7 bases, and 11 bases lay outside the gene matches. Germline CDR1 reads MNHNS; CDR2 reads SASEGT. The CDR3 reads CASIVTGAGGEQYF. As DNA, the CDR3 is TGTGCCAGCATTGTGACAGGGGCAGGGGGCGAGCAGTACTTC.

This clonotype was counted between two and nine times. This chain links TRBV29-1 with TRBJ2-5; 9 nucleotides line up with TRBD1. CDR1 and CDR2 (germline): SQVTM, ANQGSEA. CDR3 length: 14 residues. V lost 5 bases and J lost 1; bases outside the gene matches: 5. DNA for the CDR3: TGCAGCGTTCATAGGGACAGGGCCCAAGAGACCCAGTACTTC. It encodes CSVHRDRAQETQYF.

This clonotype was picked up a small number of times. V and J are TRBV5-1 and TRBJ2-5; 9 bases line up with TRBD1. The germline V gene has CDR1 SGHRS and CDR2 YFSETQ. This CDR3 contains 15 residues. J gave up 1 base and V 7 bases, and 8 bases lay outside the gene matches. Written as DNA, the CDR3 is TGCGCCAGCGGAAACAGGGGGCAGCTCCAAGAGACCCAGTACTTC. It yields the protein CASGNRGQLQETQYF.

The gene calls are TRBV12-3 or TRBV12-4 and TRBJ2-2, with 11 bases lining up with TRBD1. The CDR3 runs 16 residues. The trim removed 5 bases at V and 6 bases at J, leaving 8 bases unmatched. The CDR3 loop reads CASSPRTGGFPGELFF. For the CDR3, the DNA is TGTGCCAGCAGTCCCCGGACAGGGGGCTTCCCCGGGGAGCTGTTTTTT.

V gene TRBV20-1 combines with J gene TRBJ2-1; D is perhaps TRBD2 (6 bases). The germline V gene encodes CDR1 DFQATT and CDR2 SNEGSKA (reference sequence). Trimming left V 0 bases short and J 8 bases short, with 26 bases between. The CDR3 runs to 18 residues. This CDR3 is CSARDLVGLVARADEQFF. The CDR3 DNA follows: TGCAGTGCTAGAGACCTTGTGGGACTCGTCGCTCGGGCCGATGAGCAGTTCTTC.

This clonotype was detected a few times. The gene calls are TRBV20-1 and TRBJ1-1; no reliable D call. This CDR3 spans 13 amino acids. V lost 6 bases and J 5 bases, leaving 16 bases between the germline ends. Per the germline V gene, CDR1 is DFQATT and CDR2 is SNEGSKA (reference sequence). CDR3 in amino acids: CSAPNGVRTEAFF. CDR3 nucleotide sequence: TGCAGTGCCCCCAATGGGGTTAGAACTGAAGCTTTCTTT.

J is TRBJ2-5 and V is TRBV2, with a possible D match to TRBD1 (7 bases). CDR1 and CDR2 (germline): SNHLY, FYNNEI. V lost 6 bases and J 5 bases, leaving 16 bases between the germline ends. The CDR3 has 14 amino acids. As DNA, the CDR3 is TGTGCCAGCAGCGCCCTTCAGGGGGGCGAGACCCAGTACTTC. The encoded protein is CASSALQGGETQYF.

The chain couples TRBV7-3 to TRBJ2-7; D ambiguous. Germline V gene data show CDR1 as SGHTA and CDR2 as FQGTGA. The CDR3 has 15 residues. Trimming stripped 3 bases from V and 1 base from J, with 13 bases between. The CDR3 region has the DNA TGTGCCAGCAGCTTTCACCCCGGTGGGTCCTACGAGCAGTACTTC. Translated, it gives CASSFHPGGSYEQYF.

This clonotype was detected once. The CDR3 region is CASSLVAQKGDTQYF. The CDR3 DNA follows: TGTGCCAGCAGCTTAGTTGCTCAAAAGGGAGATACGCAGTATTTT. The chain is built from TRBV7-2 and TRBJ2-3; no definite D call. Trimming left V 1 base short and J 5 bases short, with 13 bases between. This CDR3 has 15 residues. Per germline, CDR1 SGHTA and CDR2 FQGNSA.

The chain has TRBV20-1 and TRBJ2-2, with D maybe TRBD1 (6 bases). V lost 3 bases and J 8 bases, leaving 13 bases between the germline ends. The CDR3 runs to 13 residues. From germline, CDR1 is DFQATT and CDR2 SNEGSKA (reference sequence). CDR3 in DNA: TGCAGTGCTAGCGTGGATGGGACAGGGGAGCTGTTTTTT. Its protein is CSASVDGTGELFF.

This clonotype showed up just once. This chain links TRBV7-8 with TRBJ2-2, with 7 bases identical to TRBD2. The CDR3 loop spans 15 amino acids. CDR1 is SGHVS, CDR2 FQNEAQ, per germline. V dropped 4 bases and J dropped 5; count of bases not matched to a gene: 7. The CDR3 protein is CASSSRGGRTGELFF. DNA of the CDR3: TGTGCCAGCAGCTCGCGGGGAGGGAGGACCGGGGAGCTGTTTTTT.

The chain recombines TRBV7-2 with TRBJ1-1, with 8 bases lining up with TRBD1. The CDR3 is 14 residues long. CDR1 SGHTA and CDR2 FQGNSA come from the germline V gene. V trimming: 6 bases; J trimming: 10 bases; junction bases outside the gene matches: 13. DNA for the CDR3: TGTGCCAGCAGAAAACCCGGACAGGGAAAGGGAGCTTTCTTT. Amino acids: CASRKPGQGKGAFF.

This clonotype showed up just a few times. The DNA of the CDR3 is TGTGCCAGCAGCTTAGAGGCTGAGGTCTCCTACGAGCAGTACTTC. It translates to CASSLEAEVSYEQYF. The genes are TRBV11-2 and TRBJ2-7; D is uncertain. The CDR3 is 15 residues long. Trimming stripped 0 bases from V and 0 bases from J, with 9 bases between. Germline V gene lookup returns CDR1 SGHAT and CDR2 FQNNGV.

The table lists this clonotype with a few counts. The chain has TRBV20-1 and TRBJ2-7, with a tentative D call TRBD2 (6 bases). This CDR3 is built from 16 residues. Germline V gene lookup returns CDR1 DFQATT and CDR2 SNEGSKA (reference sequence). Trimming removed 1 base from V and 0 bases from J, with 16 bases in between. In DNA, the CDR3 is TGCAGTGCTAGAGGACCGACGGGGAGGAGCTCCTACGAGCAGTACTTC. Encoded protein: CSARGPTGRSSYEQYF.